This TCR beta chain was documented in a study of OX40 agonist ivuxolimab in advanced cancers. Overall study: Partial responses were achieved by three patients, of whom one had hepatocellular carcinoma and two had cutaneous melanoma.

This CDR3 is built from 12 residues. Trimming removed 4 bases from V and 9 bases from J, with 12 bases in between. Per germline, CDR1 SQVTM and CDR2 ANQGSEA. Sequencing was performed with immunoSEQ multiplex PCR; in TCRdb, only in-frame clones are kept and a portion is missing. The sample yields 20,000 to 30,000 clones, around 90% seen once. This receptor was taken from an adult with an advanced solid tumor such as melanoma, head and neck, liver or kidney cancer. Sample: CD4+ or CD8+ T cells sorted from blood, taken in a trial of the OX40 agonist ivuxolimab. This chain links TRBV29-1 with TRBJ2-2; the D is unclear. CDR3 sequence (DNA): TGCAGCGTTGTGTCACCTGGCCGGGAGCTGTTTTTT. Amino acids: CSVVSPGRELFF.